This passage covers 12 T cell receptor beta chains from one sample sequenced in a study of shared clonotypes between healthy human individuals (dated by TCRdb to about 2020). The method was the immunoSEQ multiplex PCR assay. This is the immuneACCESS table as TCRdb keeps it, with only in-frame sequences that have V and J called. A part of the clones is gone; compared with another copy, unresolved V genes explain less than half, and the rest is unexplained. The sample records roughly 2.5 million clones, around 94% of which are singletons. 0.11% to 0.15% of the sample lies in the top ten. Sequencing was performed on naive CD4+ T cells sorted from blood. The cell subset or site label here, explained by the study, means: CD45RA+ positively selected. Receptors originate from a man between 18 and 29 years old in good health.

This chain joins TRBV5-1 and TRBJ2-1; tentatively, D is TRBD1 (7 bases). V lost 4 bases to trimming and J lost 4 bases, with 15 bases between them. The CDR3 runs to 15 residues. Germline V gene lookup returns CDR1 SGHRS and CDR2 YFSETQ. CDR3 DNA sequence: TGCGCCAGCAGCCTGGAGGGACAGCAGTACAATGAGCAGTTCTTC. This encodes CASSLEGQQYNEQFF. Variable domain in full (rest from reference TRBV5-1 and TRBJ2-1): KAGVTQTPRYLIKTRGQQVTLSCSPISGHRSVSWYQQTPGQGLQFLFEYFSETQRNKGNFPGRFSGRQFSNSRSEMNVSTLELGDSALYLCASSLEGQQYNEQFFGPGTRLTVL.

The chain combines TRBV28 with TRBJ2-7, with D perhaps matching TRBD1 (5 bases). The V gene lost 8 bases and the J gene lost 3 bases, with 20 bases spanning the gap. The germline CDR1 and CDR2 sequences are MDHEN and SYDVKM. CDR3 length equals 15 residues. The CDR3 DNA reads as TGTGCCAGCGCTGGGGCGGCTACCCCCCTCTACGAGCAGTACTTC. It codes for CASAGAATPLYEQYF.

V usage is TRBV18 and J usage is TRBJ2-1, with 7 positions matching TRBD1. Germline loops: CDR1 KGHSH, CDR2 LQKENI. The V segment lost 4 bases and the J segment 7 bases; nucleotides outside the gene matches: 4. The CDR3 runs to 13 residues. This chain's CDR3 is CASSHTTGNEQFF. The DNA for the CDR3 is TGTGCCAGCTCACACACGACAGGGAATGAGCAGTTCTTC.

CDR3 sequence reads: CASSKCPAGNTEAFF. CDR3 sequence (DNA): TGTGCCAGCAGCAAATGTCCGGCAGGGAACACTGAAGCTTTCTTT. V is TRBV21-1 and J is TRBJ1-1; TRBD1 is taken as the D call from the table, unchecked against the DNA. TRBV21-1 is an annotated pseudogene. The CDR3 runs to 15 residues.

This chain connects TRBV4-3 to TRBJ1-5; D not certain. Germline V CDR1 and CDR2: LGHNA, YSLEER. The V gene lost 0 bases and the J gene lost 9 bases, with 9 bases spanning the gap. The CDR3 length is 13 residues. The CDR3 sequence is CASSQDPGGPQHF. The CDR3 region has the DNA TGCGCCAGCAGCCAAGATCCTGGTGGGCCCCAGCATTTT.

The chain uses TRBV7-9 and TRBJ1-3, with TRBD1 identical over 7 bases. V was clipped by 1 base and J by 0 bases; unmatched bases: 3. CDR1 SEHNR and CDR2 FQNEAQ come from the germline V gene (reference sequence). The CDR3 is 16 residues long. CDR3 in amino acids: CASSLVGTDSGNTIYF. Here the CDR3 DNA reads TGTGCCAGCAGCTTAGTGGGGACAGACTCTGGAAACACCATATATTTT. Full variable domain (remainder filled in from reference TRBV7-9 and TRBJ1-3): DTGVSQNPRHKITKRGQNVTFRCDPISEHNRLYWYRQTLGQGPEFLTYFQNEAQLEKSRLLSDRFSAERPKGSFSTLEIQRTEQGDSAMYLCASSLVGTDSGNTIYFGEGSWLTVV.

V is TRBV19 and J is TRBJ2-1; 8 bases match TRBD1. The trim removed 5 bases at V and 5 bases at J, leaving 8 bases unmatched. This CDR3 has 15 amino acids. Looked up from germline, CDR1 is LNHDA and CDR2 is SQIVND (reference sequence). CDR3 loop: CASSLPGQVNNEQFF. Written as DNA, the CDR3 is TGTGCCAGTAGTTTACCGGGACAGGTAAACAATGAGCAGTTCTTC.

The chain combines TRBV27 with TRBJ1-6, with a weak D call TRBD1 (5 bases). The V end was cut by 4 bases, the J end by 2 bases, with 12 bases between. Per germline, CDR1 MNHEY and CDR2 SMNVEV (reference sequence). CDR3 length equals 16 residues. CDR3 sequence reads: CASSSPGNAYNSPLHF. For the CDR3, the DNA is TGTGCCAGCAGTTCCCCAGGGAACGCCTATAATTCACCCCTCCACTTT.

The chain recombines TRBV6-4 with TRBJ2-6; D is unclear. V lost 4 bases, J lost 0 bases, and 7 bases lay in between. Germline V gene data show CDR1 as MRHNA and CDR2 as SNTAGT. There are 15 residues in the CDR3. The DNA of the CDR3 is TGTGCCAGCAGTGGCCTCTTCTCTGGGGCCAACGTCCTGACTTTC. Translation: CASSGLFSGANVLTF.

The V gene is TRBV4-3, the J gene TRBJ2-5; D might be TRBD1 (5 bases). There are 14 residues in the CDR3. V was shortened by 0 bases and J by 5 bases, with 10 bases between the two germline ends. Germline assignment: CDR1 LGHNA and CDR2 YSLEER. The CDR3 bases are TGCGCCAGCAGCCAAGATGGGGCGAGGGAGACCCAGTACTTC. Its translation: CASSQDGARETQYF.

The CDR3 region is CASSPGAPNEQFF. DNA of the CDR3: TGTGCCAGCAGCCCCGGTGCGCCGAATGAGCAGTTCTTC. V is TRBV7-3 and J is TRBJ2-1; D is ambiguous. Germline CDR1 and CDR2: SGHTA and FQGTGA. CDR3 length equals 13 residues. V was clipped by 5 bases and J by 7 bases, with 12 bases between them.

Comment on this clone: This sample includes further DNA sequences coding for the same CDR3. V usage is TRBV10-1 and J usage is TRBJ1-5, with TRBD1 identical over 7 bases. V lost 2 bases and J lost 4; bases outside the gene matches: 2. CDR1 is WNHNN, CDR2 SYGVQD, per germline (reference sequence). The CDR3 loop spans 14 amino acids. The DNA for the CDR3 is TGCGCCAGCAGTGAGGGGACAGTAAATCAGCCCCAGCATTTT. It encodes CASSEGTVNQPQHF.